This T cell receptor (beta chain) was identified during a study of long-term antiretroviral therapy in people with HIV. Overall study results and limits: Clones that expanded before ART (that is, prior to treatment) dominated the repertoire at all time points.

The germline CDR1 and CDR2 sequences are MNHEY and SMNVEV (reference sequence). V shed 6 bases and J 4 bases; nucleotides not matched to a gene: 12. CDR3 size: 16 residues. The immunoSEQ assay was v3.0, run at survey level. Method: immunoSEQ multiplex PCR; TCRdb's copy keeps in-frame clones and lacks some. The sample records over 30,000 clones, about four fifths being singletons. For each donor, at least one pre-ART and at least two post-ART PBMC samples were available. To note about this clone: What it binds is unknown.

This clonotype originated in a man aged 18 to 30 with HIV. The chain uses TRBV27 and TRBJ1-2; 9 bases match TRBD1. Sample: unsorted PBMCs, taken 1.9 years after starting antiretroviral therapy. The CDR3 bases are TGTGCCAGCAGGAAAACCGGGGGACAGGGAATCTATGGCTACACCTTC. The encoded protein is CASRKTGGQGIYGYTF.